The 15 T cell receptor beta chains below were found in one sample sequenced in a study of technical replicates of blood from a few donors (TCRdb year 2017). Libraries came from the immunoSEQ multiplex PCR assay. TCRdb limited this immuneACCESS table to in-frame rearrangements with V and J called. A share of clones is missing; checked studies link under half to unresolved V genes, and the rest is unexplained. Counted in this sample were some 70,000 clones; roughly 93% of them appeared once. 0.3% to 0.4% of the sample is held by the ten biggest clonotypes. What was sequenced was T cells isolated from PBMCs. These receptors came from a human donor in good health.

The chain uses TRBV10-2 and TRBJ2-1; 8 bases are shared with TRBD2. The J segment lost 3 bases and the V segment lost 4 bases, leaving 8 bases of the junction unmatched. CDR1 and CDR2 (germline): WSHSY, SAAADI. This CDR3 contains 16 residues. As DNA, the CDR3 is TGCGCCAGCAGTGCTTTTAGCGGGATATTCTACAATGAGCAGTTCTTC. Its protein is CASSAFSGIFYNEQFF.

This clone was counted a single time. The chain recombines TRBV4-1 with TRBJ2-7, with TRBD2 matching over 10 bases. The trim removed 4 bases at V and 2 bases at J, leaving 8 bases unmatched. The CDR3 totals 16 residues. CDR1 and CDR2 from the germline V gene are MGHRA and YSYEKL. The CDR3 DNA follows: TGCGCCAGCAGCCTTTACCTAGCGGGAGCAGCCTACGAGCAGTACTTC. Residues: CASSLYLAGAAYEQYF.

The rearrangement uses TRBV6-1 and TRBJ1-4, with TRBD1 identical over 8 bases. This CDR3 has 16 amino acids. Unmatched junction bases numbered 10, after V lost 2 bases and J lost 8 bases. CDR1 MNHNS and CDR2 SASEGT come from the germline V gene. DNA for the CDR3: TGTGCCAGCAGTGAACTACCGGTAGGGACAGGCGAAAAACTGTTTTTT. It is translated as CASSELPVGTGEKLFF.

This chain connects TRBV18 to TRBJ2-1, with 11 bases that match TRBD2. Trimming at V came to 8 bases and at J to 2 bases, leaving 5 bases not matched to a gene. Germline lookup yields CDR1 KGHSH and CDR2 LQKENI. The CDR3 loop spans 15 amino acids. The CDR3 here is CASTYSGRAYNEQFF. CDR3 DNA sequence: TGTGCCAGCACCTATAGCGGGAGGGCCTACAATGAGCAGTTCTTC.

The V gene is TRBV20-1, the J gene TRBJ2-7; tentatively, D is TRBD1 (5 bases). V lost 8 bases and J lost 5, with 10 bases in between. The V gene's germline CDR1 is DFQATT and CDR2 SNEGSKA (reference sequence). This CDR3 contains 10 residues. The CDR3 protein is CSSAGNEQYF. CDR3 in DNA: TGCAGTTCCGCAGGGAACGAGCAGTACTTC.

The rearrangement joins TRBV5-1 to TRBJ2-3, with 7 bases that match TRBD2. This CDR3 contains 14 residues. V shed 3 bases, J shed 5 bases, and the junction held 6 bases outside the gene matches. Germline V lookup: CDR1 SGHRS, CDR2 YFSETQ. This CDR3 is CASSSSGLGDTQYF. The CDR3, as DNA: TGCGCCAGCAGCTCTAGCGGCCTTGGAGATACGCAGTATTTT.

CDR3 loop: CASSQNRGRDEQYF. CDR3 coding DNA: TGCGCCAGCAGCCAAAACAGGGGAAGGGACGAGCAGTACTTC. The V gene is TRBV4-3, the J gene TRBJ2-7; 7 bases are a match to TRBD1. This CDR3 is built from 14 residues. Germline V gives CDR1 LGHNA, CDR2 YSLEER. Trimming cost V 2 bases and J 5 bases; bases outside gene matches: 6.

In this sample, this clone turned up a few times. This rearrangement joins TRBV4-2 to TRBJ2-3; D might be TRBD2 (6 bases). Trimming left V 1 base short and J 2 bases short, with 10 bases between. This CDR3 contains 15 residues. Germline CDR1 LGHNA, CDR2 YNFKEQ. The CDR3 nucleotides read TGTGCCAGCAGCCAAGCGGGAGATAACACAGATACGCAGTATTTT. Amino acid sequence: CASSQAGDNTDTQYF.

V gene TRBV9 combines with J gene TRBJ2-3; unclear D gene. Deletions cut 0 bases from V and 1 base from J, with 9 bases between. This CDR3 has 15 residues. CDR1 and CDR2 from the germline V gene are SGDLS and YYNGEE. For the CDR3, the DNA is TGTGCCAGCAGCGTAGCGGTTTACGGCACAGATACGCAGTATTTT. Amino acids: CASSVAVYGTDTQYF.

The chain employs TRBV9 and TRBJ2-7; D is possibly TRBD2 (6 bases). V was clipped by 0 bases and J by 3 bases, with 10 bases between them. The CDR3 sequence is 14 residues long. Germline values: CDR1 SGDLS, CDR2 YYNGEE. The CDR3 loop reads CASSVAGEGYEQYF. The CDR3, as DNA: TGTGCCAGCAGCGTAGCGGGAGAGGGCTACGAGCAGTACTTC.

The chain carries TRBV6-1 and TRBJ1-4, with D possibly TRBD1 on 5 matching bases. The CDR3 covers 15 residues. V lost 3 bases to trimming and J lost 8 bases, with 16 bases between them. Germline CDR1 is MNHNS and CDR2 is SASEGT. The CDR3 nucleotides read TGTGCCAGCAGTGAGCTACAGGAGATACTCGAAAAACTGTTTTTT. It is translated as CASSELQEILEKLFF.

The genes are TRBV2 and TRBJ1-2, with TRBD1 matching over 9 bases. V dropped 5 bases and J dropped 5; count of bases not matched to a gene: 6. The germline CDR1 and CDR2 sequences are SNHLY and FYNNEI. There are 14 residues in the CDR3. CDR3 in DNA: TGTGCCAGCAGTTTTGGACAGGGGTGGTATGGCTACACCTTC. It yields the protein CASSFGQGWYGYTF.

As DNA, the CDR3 is TGTGCCAGCAGTTTCGGACAAACCTACGAGCAGTACTTC. Translating gives CASSFGQTYEQYF. This chain connects TRBV27 to TRBJ2-7; TRBD1 is a possible D gene (5 bases). Per the germline V gene, CDR1 is MNHEY and CDR2 is SMNVEV (reference sequence). The CDR3 length is 13 residues. V lost 3 bases, J lost 2 bases, and 8 bases lay in between.

The chain recombines TRBV27 with TRBJ1-2; D ambiguous. Germline CDR1 reads MNHEY; CDR2 reads SMNVEV (reference sequence). The V gene lost 0 bases and the J gene lost 8 bases, with 13 bases spanning the gap. This CDR3 is 14 amino acids long. CDR3 bases: TGTGCCAGCAGTTTATCGGGCGTGCAAGGCGGCTACACCTTC. Translation gives CASSLSGVQGGYTF.

The genes are TRBV27 and TRBJ2-7; 10 positions agree with TRBD2. The length of the CDR3 is 16 residues. Germline V lookup: CDR1 MNHEY, CDR2 SMNVEV (reference sequence). Trimming removed 3 bases from V and 2 bases from J; junction bases left unmatched: 7. The CDR3 region is CASSFLVAGGPYEQYF. Written as DNA, the CDR3 is TGTGCCAGCAGTTTTCTGGTAGCGGGAGGACCCTACGAGCAGTACTTC.